This TCR beta chain was retrieved from a study of beta chain features in type 1 diabetes. This clone has only a few counts. Its antigen is still unknown. Study conclusions and caveats: Fewer junction insertions and more nucleotide deletions appeared in type 1 diabetes patients. Among all four CD4+ subsets, Type 1 diabetes patients had TCRB CDR3s that were moderately but significantly shorter.

Germline lookup yields CDR1 LNHDA and CDR2 SQIVND (reference sequence). Trimming left V 7 bases short and J 0 bases short, with 19 bases between. The CDR3 is 18 amino acids. A sort by CD45RO/CCR7/CD25/CD127/CD95/CD27 yielded CD4+ naive, central memory, regulatory and stem cell-like memory cells. Reverse transcription of all isolated RNA meant that expressed TCRB transcripts were sequenced. The repertoire was sequenced with immunoSEQ multiplex PCR; TCRdb's copy has only in-frame clones and lacks some. The repertoire holds 350,000 to 450,000 clones, with approximately 13% as singletons. The sample comprised naive CD4+ T cells from blood. This receptor was taken from a man aged 25 to 40 in good health. The V call is TRBV19, the J call TRBJ2-6, with TRBD2 as a possible D gene (6 bases). CDR3 bases: TGTGCCAGTACACATCGGAGGGCGAAGAGCTCTGGGGCCAACGTCCTGACTTTC. Its translation: CASTHRRAKSSGANVLTF. Supplemented by reference TRBV19 and TRBJ2-6, the full variable domain reads DGGITQSPKYLFRKEGQNVTLSCEQNLNHDAMYWYRQDPGQGLRLIYYSQIVNDFQKGDIAEGYSVSREKKESFPLTVTSAQKNPTAFYLCASTHRRAKSSGANVLTFGAGSRLTVL.